This record covers a single T cell receptor (beta chain). Its antigen remains undetermined. There are no base qualities to consult, and no much larger clone falls within one base. Trimming takes 4 bases off V and 3 bases off J; junction bases not matched to a gene: 8. Reading the germline V gene gives CDR1 MNHEY and CDR2 SVGAGI. The CDR3 spans 16 residues, from the cysteine through the phenylalanine. The entry retains the CDR3 DNA only, 48 bases that are in frame from base 1. This record comes from a study of CD8+ T cells in alopecia areata (dated by TCRdb to about 2018). Concerning the study at large: The treated patients, all with moderate-to-severe alopecia areata, were enrolled in an open-label pilot trial of oral tofacitinib given at 5 to 10 mg twice daily. immunoSEQ multiplex PCR using 35 Vbeta forward primers and 13 Jbeta reverse primers was used to amplify TCRbeta CDR3 regions. Disease severity in treated patients was measured with the SALT score, which quantifies the percentage of affected scalp surface area. Scalp clonality was compared among normal scalp (n=4), patchy alopecia areata scalp (n=8), and alopecia totalis/universalis scalp (n=8). Patients stayed on tofacitinib for 6 to 18 months and then had 6 months of follow-up off drug so that delayed response and recurrence could be assessed. RNA was obtained with the PAXgene miRNA kit for fixed scalp, the miRNeasy kit for PBMCs, and the RNeasy kit for mouse skin. Scalp tissue and sorted CD4+ and CD8+ peripheral blood T cells from patchy and totalis/universalis alopecia areata patients and from healthy controls were covered by human TCRbeta sequencing. Tofacitinib-treated patients had biopsies at baseline and at 4 and 24 weeks of treatment, with a later scalp biopsy in several patients. The study used high-throughput TCRbeta sequencing to examine T cell clonal expansion in alopecia areata, in both the C3H/HeJ mouse model and human patients. Study-level results and caveats: Shared TCR sequences between patients were less evident than in mice, which may be partly attributable to HLA diversity in the patient population. Many expanded lesional clones were found to persist in scalp and blood during tofacitinib treatment, and relapse after treatment cessation may be partly explained by this persistence. Unlike mouse skin, where gammadelta T cells dominate, normal human skin contains resident alphabeta T cells that get sequenced too, which complicates analysis of the scalp TCR repertoire. Because the treated cohort was small and had just a single nonresponder, larger studies are needed to establish links between baseline CD8+ expansion and response. Scalp clonality and the number of expanded CD8+ clones among the top 100 scalp clones were significantly decreased by tofacitinib. Compared with normal scalp, lesional scalp, particularly in alopecia totalis/universalis, had higher clonality and more expanded CD8+ clones, which suggests antigenic drive.

The library was made by the immunoSEQ multiplex PCR assay. For TCR sequencing, RNA was extracted from every sample and reverse transcribed into cDNA to serve as template. First-strand cDNA was synthesized using SuperScript III with a 2:1 mix of oligo-dT and random hexamers. A synthetic immune receptor repertoire was used to gauge amplification bias, and whatever bias remained was removed computationally. The authors processed their data as follows. After raw reads were preprocessed to remove errors, the CDR3 was defined following IMGT conventions as running from the conserved cysteine to phenylalanine. Clonality was computed as 1 minus the Shannon entropy, with the entropy normalized by log2 of the number of productive unique TCRs. CD4 or CD8 identity of scalp clones was inferred by cross-referencing scalp TCRbeta sequences with sorted blood CD4 and CD8 repertoires. TCRdb's version of the immuneACCESS table is confined to in-frame rearrangements and falls short of the full clone set. An unresolved V gene accounts for under half of the shortfall where checked; the remainder is of unknown origin. D and trimming were read from the DNA, whereas the V and J calls and clone size are those reported in that table. In all, the sample holds roughly 100,000 clones, and more than 75% of those were seen once. The ten most abundant clones make up around 10% of the sample.

The treatment or condition label of this sample denotes: oral pan-JAK inhibitor, 5-10 mg twice daily. From alopecia areata patients, peripheral blood was collected along with lesional scalp punch biopsies. PBMCs were isolated by density centrifugation and stained for CD3, CD4 and CD8, and CD4+ and CD8+ T cells were sorted on a FACSAria. The chain was built from TRBV6-5 and TRBJ2-7, with 11 middle bases fitting TRBD1. Sequences were derived from CD8+ T cells sorted from blood, sampled between weeks 30 and 35, from a patient treated with tofacitinib. The receptor was derived from a human donor with alopecia areata. The DNA sequence is TGTGCCAGCAGTTCCCCGGGACAGGGGGGAAGCTACGAGCAGTACTTC. Translated, it gives CASSSPGQGGSYEQYF.